These 3 T cell receptor beta chains originate from one sample sequenced in a study of T-cell reconstitution after alpha-beta-depleted transplantation in children. This sample's TCRbeta library carried unique molecular identifier barcodes. TCRdb fed the PCR reads into MiXCR, producing one record per CDR3 protein. This sample has about 610,000 distinct CDR3 sequences, with about 10% found just once. The input for sequencing was PBMCs from the stem cell graft donor, taken from the stem cell graft. The origin of the receptors is a human donor who donated a stem cell graft to a child with acute myeloid leukemia.

The sample holds many counts of this clonotype. This chain links TRBV20-1 with TRBJ2-1; 8 bases fit TRBD2. The CDR3 is 14 amino acids. Germline CDR1 is DFQATT and CDR2 is SNEGSKA (reference sequence). The V and J ends lost 5 bases and 9 bases, in that order; junction bases with no gene match: 12. CDR3 DNA: TGCAGTGCTTCTCCCCCGGGGGGGGCGGCTGAGCAGTTCTTC. Translation gives CSASPPGGAAEQFF.

This clonotype was counted a few times. V is TRBV20-1 and J is TRBJ2-1; D is undetermined. The V end lost 4 bases, the J end lost 6 bases, and 13 bases lay between the germline ends. Germline V gives CDR1 DFQATT, CDR2 SNEGSKA (reference sequence). The CDR3 loop spans 13 amino acids. DNA for the CDR3: TGCAGTGCTATAACCGGCCTAGGCAATGAGCAGTTCTTC. As protein: CSAITGLGNEQFF.

This clonotype was picked up many times. This chain links TRBV5-1 with TRBJ2-5; 7 bases are shared with TRBD1. V shed 0 bases, J shed 2 bases, and the junction held 7 bases outside the gene matches. The CDR3 consists of 16 residues. Looked up from germline, CDR1 is SGHRS and CDR2 is YFSETQ. The CDR3 DNA sequence: TGCGCCAGCAGCTTGGGAGACAGGGTGGAGCAAGAGACCCAGTACTTC. Protein: CASSLGDRVEQETQYF. The variable domain in full, with the rest retrieved from reference TRBV5-1 and TRBJ2-5, is KAGVTQTPRYLIKTRGQQVTLSCSPISGHRSVSWYQQTPGQGLQFLFEYFSETQRNKGNFPGRFSGRQFSNSRSEMNVSTLELGDSALYLCASSLGDRVEQETQYFGPGTRLLVL.